This entry concerns a single T cell receptor (beta chain). TCRdb itself ran the 5' RACE reads through MiXCR, one entry per CDR3 protein. The table lists more than 75,000 distinct CDR3 sequences, 13% to 15% of them singletons. The entry originates in a study of early T cells in non-severe SARS-CoV-2 infection. V dropped 2 bases and J dropped 6 bases, with 13 bases sitting between them. The CDR3 is made up of 15 amino acids. Germline V CDR1 and CDR2: MNHEY, SVGEGT. The receptor was derived from an adult who was a healthcare worker with PCR-confirmed SARS-CoV-2 infection or an uninfected control (not recorded which). Sequenced sample: whole blood. The V call is TRBV6-2 or TRBV6-3, the J call TRBJ2-2; D remains ambiguous. The CDR3 DNA follows: TGTGCCAGCAGTTACAATCAAGGGAAGCCCGGGGAGCTGTTTTTT. Residues: CASSYNQGKPGELFF.